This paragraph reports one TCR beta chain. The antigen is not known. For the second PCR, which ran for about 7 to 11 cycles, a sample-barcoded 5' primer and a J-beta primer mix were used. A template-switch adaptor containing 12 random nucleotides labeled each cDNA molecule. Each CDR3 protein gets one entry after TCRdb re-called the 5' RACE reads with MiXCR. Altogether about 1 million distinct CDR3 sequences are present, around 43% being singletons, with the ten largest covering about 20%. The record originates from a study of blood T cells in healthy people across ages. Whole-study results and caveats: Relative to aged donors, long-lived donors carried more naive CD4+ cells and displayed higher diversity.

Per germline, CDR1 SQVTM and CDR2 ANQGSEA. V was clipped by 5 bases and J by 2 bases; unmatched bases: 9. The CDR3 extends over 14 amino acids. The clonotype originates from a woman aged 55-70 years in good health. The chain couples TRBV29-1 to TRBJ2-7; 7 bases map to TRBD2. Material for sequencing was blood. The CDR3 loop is CSVWSGLGTYEQYF. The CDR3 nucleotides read TGCAGCGTTTGGTCCGGACTAGGGACCTACGAGCAGTACTTC.